These T cell receptor beta chains were read from a single sample in a study of blood T cell repertoires in COVID-19. The method was immunoSEQ multiplex PCR; TCRdb's version includes in-frame clones alone and lacks a portion of them. The sample shows about 150,000 clones, 85% to 90% of them seen only once. Specimen: peripheral blood. The receptors shown here come from a young man with COVID-19, enrolled during active disease. The conserved cysteine and the conserved F or W are not part of the CDR3 here. The order of the fields is V gene, CDR3 protein.

v_gene: TRBV27
CDR3aa: ASSLRDTTYGYT

v_gene: TRBV6-2/TRBV6-3
CDR3aa: ASSRGASGTYEQY

v_gene: TRBV5-5
CDR3aa: ASSFRGDNTGELF

v_gene: TRBV5-6
CDR3aa: ASSHYTEKLL

v_gene: TRBV5-6
CDR3aa: ASSLVGHLYGYT

v_gene: TRBV5-4
CDR3aa: ASSSQGRSPYEQY

v_gene: TRBV9
CDR3aa: ASSGSGTSIDEQF

v_gene: TRBV11-3
CDR3aa: ASSIYRGGANTGELF

v_gene: TRBV27
CDR3aa: ASSPVPPDRDEKLL

v_gene: TRBV6-5
CDR3aa: ASSYSPGGQETQY

v_gene: TRBV25-1
CDR3aa: ASSERSGIAKNIQY

v_gene: TRBV7-2
CDR3aa: ASSLEPTSSLAQY

v_gene: TRBV30
CDR3aa: AWSGPLAGVSEQY

v_gene: TRBV18
CDR3aa: ASSRNPGINEKLF

v_gene: TRBV7-9
CDR3aa: ASSQHSGSSYNEQF

v_gene: TRBV24-1
CDR3aa: ATSDPNQGGLETQY

v_gene: TRBV27
CDR3aa: ASSASGRAPEQY

v_gene: TRBV19
CDR3aa: ASSPGEGPWAKNIQY

v_gene: TRBV4-1
CDR3aa: ASSQGWAGRTDTQY

v_gene: TRBV5-1
CDR3aa: ASSRVLAGSYEQY

v_gene: TRBV4-3
CDR3aa: ASSQAGKGMF

v_gene: TRBV10-1
CDR3aa: ASSPESSYNEQF

v_gene: TRBV5-4
CDR3aa: ASSQLGDKNTEAF

v_gene: TRBV6-1
CDR3aa: ASSEGLTSNQPQH

v_gene: TRBV15
CDR3aa: ATSRDDRMQETQY

v_gene: TRBV11-1
CDR3aa: ASSSRDRGRETQY

v_gene: TRBV9
CDR3aa: ASSAGTGENSPLH

v_gene: TRBV4-1
CDR3aa: ASSQFLGVSGGGYT

v_gene: TRBV19
CDR3aa: ASSGLFSYEQY

v_gene: TRBV9
CDR3aa: ASSDDREMDRAQETQY

v_gene: TRBV27
CDR3aa: ASSLSITGYEQY

v_gene: TRBV27
CDR3aa: ASTGGLGQPQH

v_gene: TRBV6-4
CDR3aa: ASSDGGGIKEDEQF

v_gene: TRBV25-1
CDR3aa: ASSERQAYGYT

v_gene: TRBV24-1
CDR3aa: ATSDLRTGGADTQY

v_gene: TRBV9
CDR3aa: ASSVGSGKGNEQF

v_gene: TRBV30
CDR3aa: AWTPSSDNEQF

v_gene: TRBV6-5
CDR3aa: ASSPGRGREQF

v_gene: TRBV5-1
CDR3aa: ASSHLLAGQETQY

v_gene: TRBV25-1
CDR3aa: ASTTGTPSTDTQY

v_gene: TRBV24-1
CDR3aa: ATSSLSPTDPGRPLH

v_gene: TRBV28
CDR3aa: ASSQQTGGVFYEQY

v_gene: TRBV7-9
CDR3aa: ASSDRTGGFYGYT

v_gene: TRBV5-4
CDR3aa: ASSTGASGNTIY

v_gene: TRBV19
CDR3aa: ASRPSGGGNQPQH

v_gene: TRBV19
CDR3aa: ASSQSGVLH